These 30 T cell receptor beta chains originate from one sample sequenced in a study of blood T cell repertoires in COVID-19. TCRdb keeps only in-frame clones here, not all; method: immunoSEQ multiplex PCR. The sample consists of roughly 220,000 clones, about nine tenths of them appearing once. Sequenced input: PBMCs or T cells enriched from blood (not recorded which). Source of these receptors: a woman between 40 and 55 years old with acute COVID-19.

Comment on this clone: The same CDR3 is also encoded by other DNA sequences in this sample. The chain uses TRBV7-9 and TRBJ2-3; D gene unclear. CDR1 SEHNR and CDR2 FQNEAQ come from the germline V gene (reference sequence). Trimming removed 4 bases at V and 2 bases at J, with 4 bases between. This CDR3 region has 12 residues. The CDR3, as DNA: TGTGCCAGCAGCTCAAACACAGATACGCAGTATTTT. Amino acids: CASSSNTDTQYF.

This clone has a handful of counts. The chain recombines TRBV6-5 with TRBJ2-3; D is undetermined. V was cut by 6 bases and J by 4 bases, with 11 bases left in between. The CDR3 is 13 residues long. Germline V CDR1 and CDR2: MNHEY, SVGAGI. In DNA form, the CDR3 reads TGTGCCAGCAGCACCCAAACAGCAGATACGCAGTATTTT. It specifies CASSTQTADTQYF.

CDR3 DNA sequence: TGTGCCAGCAGTACACCCAGGGGGCATAATTCACCCCTCCACTTT. This sequence encodes CASSTPRGHNSPLHF. This sequence joins TRBV6-2 or TRBV6-3 and TRBJ1-6, with 8 bases aligning to TRBD1. The trim removed 5 bases at V and 5 bases at J, leaving 5 bases unmatched. The CDR3 contains 15 residues. Per germline, CDR1 MNHEY and CDR2 SVGEGT.

V is TRBV29-1 and J is TRBJ1-5; TRBD1 matches at 9 bases. The CDR3 runs 13 residues. Germline values: CDR1 SQVTM, CDR2 ANQGSEA. J gave up 7 bases and V 7 bases, and 8 bases lay outside the gene matches. CDR3 amino acids: CSAGQGPKQPQHF. The DNA for the CDR3 is TGCAGCGCCGGACAGGGGCCTAAGCAGCCCCAGCATTTT.

The chain employs TRBV7-2 and TRBJ2-3, with 11 bases that match TRBD2. Losses at the gene ends were 5 bases for V and 10 bases for J; bases not matched to a gene: 2. The CDR3 consists of 12 residues. Germline-derived CDR1 and CDR2 are SGHTA and FQGNSA. The CDR3 protein is CASSLGLAAQYF. Written as DNA, the CDR3 is TGTGCCAGCAGCCTGGGACTAGCGGCGCAGTATTTT.

This clone was counted a single time. This chain uses TRBV19 with TRBJ1-1; TRBD1 agrees at 7 bases. The CDR3 extends over 15 amino acids. V trimming: 4 bases; J trimming: 2 bases; junction bases outside the gene matches: 7. The V gene's germline CDR1 is LNHDA and CDR2 SQIVND (reference sequence). CDR3 in DNA: TGTGCCAGTAGTAGGATACAGGGGAGAAACACTGAAGCTTTCTTT. Protein sequence: CASSRIQGRNTEAFF.

The gene calls are TRBV5-6 and TRBJ2-7, with 11 positions matching TRBD2. Looked up from germline, CDR1 is SGHDT and CDR2 is YYEEEE. CDR3 size: 15 residues. Trimming at V came to 2 bases and at J to 2 bases, leaving 3 bases not matched to a gene. The CDR3 spells CASSFTSGGTYEQYV. DNA of the CDR3: TGTGCCAGCAGCTTTACTAGCGGGGGAACCTACGAGCAGTACGTC.

This chain uses TRBV11-1 with TRBJ2-5, with 12 bases that match TRBD2. V dropped 1 base and J dropped 3; count of bases not matched to a gene: 0. The CDR3 length is 15 residues. Looked up from germline, CDR1 is SGHAT and CDR2 is FQDESV (reference sequence). Written as DNA, the CDR3 is TGTGCCAGCAGCTTAGGGACTAGCGGGGAAGAGACCCAGTACTTC. As protein: CASSLGTSGEETQYF.

V usage is TRBV5-1 and J usage is TRBJ2-5; D not certain. The CDR3 contains 13 residues. Germline V CDR1 and CDR2: SGHRS, YFSETQ. V lost 0 bases and J 5 bases, leaving 8 bases between the germline ends. The CDR3 DNA reads TGCGCCAGCAGCTTGGACTCCGCGGAGACCCAGTACTTC. Translated: CASSLDSAETQYF.

The V call is TRBV5-6, the J call TRBJ1-4; D might be TRBD1 (5 bases). CDR1 and CDR2 from the germline V gene are SGHDT and YYEEEE. The CDR3 has 14 amino acids. V was trimmed by 9 bases and J by 11 bases, leaving 23 bases between them. The CDR3 spells CATASAGDPGKLFF. In DNA, the CDR3 is TGTGCCACCGCCTCCGCGGGGGACCCCGGGAAACTGTTTTTT. The full variable domain, completed using reference TRBV5-6 and TRBJ1-4, is DAGVTQSPTHLIKTRGQQVTLRCSPKSGHDTVSWYQQALGQGPQFIFQYYEEEERQRGNFPDRFSGHQFPNYSSELNVNALLLGDSALYLCATASAGDPGKLFFGSGTQLSVL.

The rearrangement uses TRBV12-5 and TRBJ1-6; D possibly corresponds to TRBD1 (5 bases). CDR1 and CDR2 from the germline V gene are LGHNT and FRNRAP. Trimming took off 2 bases at V and 3 bases at J, with 11 bases between the two ends. The CDR3 has 16 residues. The CDR3 bases are TGTGCTAGTGGTTTGACCTCGGGACTCTATAATTCACCCCTCCACTTT. This encodes CASGLTSGLYNSPLHF.

This clone has a handful of counts. The chain links TRBV25-1 to TRBJ2-2, with 7 nucleotides matching TRBD1. CDR3 length equals 17 residues. Trimming took 0 bases from V and 0 from J; bases not matched to a gene: 4. Germline loops: CDR1 MGHDK, CDR2 SYGVNS. The CDR3 loop reads CASSEYTGDPNTGELFF. CDR3 nucleotide sequence: TGTGCCAGCAGTGAATATACAGGGGACCCGAACACCGGGGAGCTGTTTTTT.

This sequence joins TRBV12-5 and TRBJ2-7; D might be TRBD1 (5 bases). From germline, CDR1 is LGHNT and CDR2 FRNRAP. The V gene lost 0 bases and the J gene lost 2 bases, with 11 bases spanning the gap. This CDR3 is 15 amino acids long. The CDR3 bases are TGTGCTAGTGGTTTGGTACAAGGGGCGACCTACGAGCAGTACTTC. As protein: CASGLVQGATYEQYF.

In the case of this clone: One base away lies a much larger clone, so this may be a sequencing read error. The CDR3 DNA reads as TGTGCCAGCAGTTTCGGACTAGCGGGCAATGAGCAGTTCTTC. Translation: CASSFGLAGNEQFF. The chain couples TRBV6-4 to TRBJ2-1; 11 bases match TRBD2. Looked up from germline, CDR1 is MRHNA and CDR2 is SNTAGT. The ends lost 5 bases at V and 6 bases at J; junction bases unmatched: 3. This CDR3 is built from 14 residues.

The chain combines TRBV25-1 with TRBJ1-1; TRBD1 is a possible D gene (5 bases). V lost 5 bases, J lost 1 base, and 11 bases lay in between. Germline V lookup: CDR1 MGHDK, CDR2 SYGVNS. The CDR3 runs to 14 residues. This CDR3 reads CASSLAGSNTEAFF. CDR3 coding DNA: TGTGCCAGCAGTTTGGCAGGGTCGAACACTGAAGCTTTCTTT.

The rearrangement links TRBV5-1 to TRBJ2-7, with a tentative D call TRBD1 (7 bases). The V gene's germline CDR1 is SGHRS and CDR2 YFSETQ. Between the trimmed V and J ends, which lost 0 bases and 2 bases, there was a span of 12 bases. CDR3 size: 15 residues. The CDR3, as DNA: TGCGCCAGCAGCTTGGAGACAGGGAGGACCTACGAGCAGTACTTC. Encoded protein: CASSLETGRTYEQYF.

The chain couples TRBV27 to TRBJ2-2; TRBD2 is a possible D gene (6 bases). This CDR3 is 16 amino acids long. V lost 3 bases to trimming and J lost 3 bases, with 14 bases between them. Germline V CDR1 and CDR2: MNHEY, SMNVEV (reference sequence). CDR3 loop: CASSFFTEGDTGELFF. CDR3 sequence (DNA): TGTGCCAGCAGTTTCTTTACGGAGGGCGACACCGGGGAGCTGTTTTTT.

The V gene is TRBV19, the J gene TRBJ1-1; 8 bases map to TRBD1. The germline gives CDR1 LNHDA, CDR2 SQIVND (reference sequence). The CDR3 extends over 13 amino acids. Trimming removed 10 bases from V and 4 bases from J; junction bases left unmatched: 8. This CDR3 is CATTTGAGTEAFF. The CDR3 coding sequence is TGTGCCACTACGACAGGGGCGGGCACTGAAGCTTTCTTT.

This clone was observed a single time. The chain recombines TRBV11-3 with TRBJ2-3; D call uncertain. The V and J ends lost 9 bases and 5 bases respectively, with 15 bases between them. The CDR3 length is 13 residues. CDR1 is SGHNT and CDR2 is YENEEA in the germline V gene. CDR3 amino acids: CASSGPLGDTQYF. In nucleotides, the CDR3 is TGTGCCAGTAGTGGGCCCCTCGGAGATACGCAGTATTTT.

The chain uses TRBV24-1 and TRBJ2-2; TRBD2 matches 14 bases. Losses at the gene ends were 0 bases for V and 2 bases for J; bases not matched to a gene: 4. CDR1 and CDR2 (germline): KGHDR, SFDVKD. CDR3 length: 19 residues. CDR3 nucleotide sequence: TGTGCCACCAGTGATTTGCCGACTAGCGGGGGGGCCAACACCGGGGAGCTGTTTTTT. This sequence encodes CATSDLPTSGGANTGELFF.

V and J are TRBV4-2 and TRBJ1-1; tentative D call: TRBD1 (6 bases). There are 15 residues in the CDR3. V lost 0 bases to trimming and J lost 0 bases, with 8 bases between them. Germline loops: CDR1 LGHNA, CDR2 YNFKEQ. The CDR3 DNA reads TGTGCCAGCAGCCAAGAGGGACAAGTGAACACTGAAGCTTTCTTT. This codes for CASSQEGQVNTEAFF.

This clone was seen a handful of times. This chain links TRBV7-9 with TRBJ1-4, with a weak D call TRBD1 (6 bases). Germline CDR1 SEHNR, CDR2 FQNEAQ (reference sequence). V lost 11 bases, J lost 6 bases, and 19 bases lay in between. The CDR3 length is 14 residues. Here the CDR3 reads CALGVLAGDEKLFF. In nucleotides, the CDR3 is TGTGCCCTCGGGGTATTAGCAGGGGATGAAAAACTGTTTTTT.

The chain combines TRBV10-2 with TRBJ2-3, with 9 bases fitting TRBD1. The CDR3 sequence is 13 residues long. V trimming: 6 bases; J trimming: 4 bases; junction bases outside the gene matches: 2. Germline CDR1 is WSHSY and CDR2 is SAAADI. CDR3 nucleotides: TGCGCCAGCAGGGGACAGGGAGCAGATACGCAGTATTTT. Amino acid sequence: CASRGQGADTQYF.

The chain carries TRBV7-2 and TRBJ1-1, with a possible D match to TRBD1 (5 bases). Per germline, CDR1 SGHTA and CDR2 FQGNSA. With 5 bases removed from V and 3 bases from J, the gap between germline ends came to 16 bases. The CDR3 has 15 amino acids. CDR3 protein: CASSPLLREDTEAFF. In DNA, the CDR3 is TGTGCCAGCAGCCCCTTACTCAGGGAGGACACTGAAGCTTTCTTT.

The gene calls are TRBV9 and TRBJ1-2; perhaps TRBD1 as D (6 bases). The CDR3 consists of 14 residues. Trimming removed 3 bases at V and 8 bases at J, with 17 bases between. Germline-derived CDR1 and CDR2 are SGDLS and YYNGEE. The CDR3 reads CASSAETGWRGYTF. CDR3 DNA sequence: TGTGCCAGCAGCGCGGAAACAGGGTGGAGGGGCTACACCTTC.

The rearrangement joins TRBV5-5 to TRBJ2-7; 9 positions agree with TRBD1. With 2 bases clipped from V and 5 bases from J, the junction kept 5 bases outside the gene matches. Germline CDR1 reads SGHKS; CDR2 reads YYEKEE (reference sequence). The CDR3 consists of 14 residues. Written as DNA, the CDR3 is TGTGCCAGCAGCTTCGGGACAGGGTTCCACGAGCAGTACTTC. It translates to CASSFGTGFHEQYF.

This clone came up a few times. The chain combines TRBV7-2 with TRBJ1-1; 7 nucleotides match TRBD1. This CDR3 region has 17 residues. Germline values: CDR1 SGHTA, CDR2 FQGNSA. J gave up 1 base and V 5 bases, and 13 bases lay outside the gene matches. Here the CDR3 reads CASSPQPIQGTNTEAFF. CDR3 nucleotides: TGTGCCAGCAGCCCTCAGCCAATACAGGGGACGAACACTGAAGCTTTCTTT.

J is TRBJ2-3 and V is TRBV5-1; D possibly corresponds to TRBD1 (6 bases). The CDR3 is 17 residues long. The V end was cut by 0 bases, the J end by 3 bases, with 17 bases between. CDR1 is SGHRS, CDR2 YFSETQ, per germline. The CDR3 DNA reads TGCGCCAGCAGCTTGGCCTCGAACAGGGACGCGACAGATACGCAGTATTTT. Its protein product is CASSLASNRDATDTQYF.

The chain combines TRBV30 with TRBJ1-1, with a tentative D call TRBD1 (6 bases). Deletions cut 8 bases from V and 0 bases from J, with 25 bases between. This CDR3 comprises 17 residues. Germline CDR1 is GTSNPN and CDR2 is SVGIG (reference sequence). The CDR3 loop is CAQLKPKIQGLNTEAFF. CDR3 in DNA: TGTGCCCAACTTAAACCTAAAATACAGGGTTTGAACACTGAAGCTTTCTTT.

V gene TRBV5-4 combines with J gene TRBJ1-1; no definite D call. From germline, CDR1 is SGHNT and CDR2 YYREEE (reference sequence). This CDR3 is built from 14 residues. V shed 1 base and J shed 5 bases, with 12 bases lying between them. CDR3 DNA sequence: TGTGCCAGCAGCTTGTATATCCTAGGAACTGAAGCTTTCTTT. Its protein is CASSLYILGTEAFF.